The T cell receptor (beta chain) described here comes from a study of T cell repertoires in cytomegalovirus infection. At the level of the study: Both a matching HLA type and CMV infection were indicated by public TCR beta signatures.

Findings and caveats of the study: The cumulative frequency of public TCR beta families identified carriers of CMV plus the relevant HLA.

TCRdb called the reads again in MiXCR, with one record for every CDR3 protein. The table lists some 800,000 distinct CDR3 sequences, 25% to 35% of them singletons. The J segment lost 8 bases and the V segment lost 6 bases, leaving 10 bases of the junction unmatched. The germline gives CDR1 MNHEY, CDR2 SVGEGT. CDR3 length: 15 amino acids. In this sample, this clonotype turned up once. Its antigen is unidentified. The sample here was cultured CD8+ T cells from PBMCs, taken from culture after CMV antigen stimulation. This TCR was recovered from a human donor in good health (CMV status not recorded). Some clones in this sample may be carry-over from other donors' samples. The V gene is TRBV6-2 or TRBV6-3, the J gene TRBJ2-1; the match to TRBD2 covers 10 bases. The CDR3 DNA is TGTGCCAGCAGGAGCGGGGGGGCTTTAACGGATGAGCAGTTCTTC. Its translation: CASRSGGALTDEQFF.